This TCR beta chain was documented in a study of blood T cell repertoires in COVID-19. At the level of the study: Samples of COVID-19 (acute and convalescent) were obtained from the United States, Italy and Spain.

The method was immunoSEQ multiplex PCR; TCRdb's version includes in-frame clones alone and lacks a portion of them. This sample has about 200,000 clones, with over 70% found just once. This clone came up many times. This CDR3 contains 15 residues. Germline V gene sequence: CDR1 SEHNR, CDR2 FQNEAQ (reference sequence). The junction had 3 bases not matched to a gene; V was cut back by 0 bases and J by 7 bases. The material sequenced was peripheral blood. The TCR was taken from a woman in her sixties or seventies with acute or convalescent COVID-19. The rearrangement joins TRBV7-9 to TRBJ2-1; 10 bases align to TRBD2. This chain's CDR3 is CASSLASGRKNEQFF. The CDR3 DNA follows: TGTGCCAGCAGCTTAGCTAGCGGGAGGAAGAATGAGCAGTTCTTC.